The present entry profiles one TCR beta chain with its context. There is no known antigen for this receptor. No much larger clonotype is one base removed from it; base qualities were not supplied. V was cut back by 6 bases and J by 0 bases, leaving a gap of 15 bases between them. Including the terminal cysteine and phenylalanine, the CDR3 comprises 15 residues. Only the CDR3 DNA is retained, 45 bases long and in frame from the first base. Via the germline V gene, CDR1 is MNHNS and CDR2 SASEGT. The entry originates in a study of cytomegalovirus exposure and HLA in healthy donors (TCRdb year 2017). Study-level background: A later analysis indicated that the 90 to 150 validation repertoires were generated on the platform also employed for the approximately 700 repertoires of the first cohort. Along with the roughly 710-subject first cohort, a separate validation cohort of over 90 different subjects was used. The study aimed to test whether signatures of past pathogen exposure could be identified by cataloging public T cell receptors. The study combined high-throughput TCR immunosequencing, statistical association of individual TCRs with disease status, and machine learning to predict cytomegalovirus infection status.

Donors formed part of the validation cohort, which comprised 120 subjects and was distinct from the first cohort of under 850 subjects. The library was prepared using the immunoSEQ multiplex PCR assay. From the authors' description of their analysis: To diagnose cytomegalovirus status from the catalog of TCR beta chain sequences, a statistical classification framework was built. This is the immuneACCESS table as TCRdb keeps it, with only in-frame sequences that have V and J called. A part of the clones is gone; compared with another copy, unresolved V genes explain less than half, and the rest is unexplained. From that table come the V and J calls and clone size; the DNA was used to work out D and trimming. In this sample the table shows some 120,000 clones, approximately 91% of which occur a single time. The leading ten clones occupy roughly 1.4% of the sample. Broader findings and caveats from the paper: Most TCR sequences were seen in very few donors, while some public TCRs were found in many individuals. In both the original and validation cohorts, the classifier was reported to diagnose cytomegalovirus status with high specificity and sensitivity. In a later analysis, TCRs clustered in the first cohort were found to also tend to co-occur in the 130 or so validation repertoires, with around 94% of cluster scores above 0. Three of the identified cytomegalovirus-associated TCR beta chains were confirmed in vitro to be specific for cytomegalovirus antigens. A later analysis had no HLA typing for the validation cohort, so co-occurrence there was scored across all 110 or so repertoires. A total of fewer than 200 TCR beta chains were listed by the study as associated with cytomegalovirus. The authors suggested that the approach could potentially be generalized to other disease states and immunological phenotypes.

The receptor comes from a young man in good health and CMV-seronegative. The chain is made from TRBV6-1 and TRBJ2-7; TRBD2 is perhaps the D gene, given 6 matching bases. The source material was PBMCs. DNA sequence: TGTGCCAGCAGGGGCCCTCTAGCGCCCTCCTACGAGCAGTACTTC. Translation gives CASRGPLAPSYEQYF.